A single sample gave rise to the 7 T cell receptor beta chains below, sequenced in a study of cytomegalovirus exposure and HLA in healthy donors. Using immunoSEQ multiplex PCR, the repertoire was profiled, and TCRdb retains in-frame clones only, with some absent. The data contain about 300,000 clones, 88% of them seen just once; the ten biggest clones take up approximately 0.9%. Input material: PBMCs. Every receptor here comes from a woman between 18 and 29 years old in good health and CMV-seronegative.

This chain connects TRBV9 to TRBJ2-5; 12 bases map to TRBD1. V lost 0 bases to trimming and J lost 3 bases; unmatched junction nucleotides: 3. CDR3 size: 16 residues. CDR1 is SGDLS and CDR2 is YYNGEE in the germline V gene. CDR3 residues: CASSVGGQGAKETQYF. CDR3 nucleotide sequence: TGTGCCAGCAGCGTAGGGGGACAGGGGGCTAAAGAGACCCAGTACTTC.

J is TRBJ2-7 and V is TRBV5-1, with 8 bases aligning to TRBD1. Per the germline V gene, CDR1 is SGHRS and CDR2 is YFSETQ. After removal of 0 bases from V and 5 bases from J, the junction contained 4 bases not matched to a gene. The CDR3 length is 14 residues. CDR3 protein: CASSLGRTGNEQYF. The CDR3 nucleotides read TGCGCCAGCAGCTTGGGTAGGACAGGGAACGAGCAGTACTTC.

This chain links TRBV15 with TRBJ1-5; a possible D gene is TRBD1 (5 bases). Germline-derived CDR1 and CDR2 are LNHNV and YYDKDF (reference sequence). V was pared by 0 bases and J by 3 bases, with 12 bases between. The CDR3 is made up of 16 amino acids. The chain's CDR3 is CATSRDPTGANQPQHF. Here the CDR3 DNA reads TGTGCCACCAGCAGAGATCCAACAGGCGCCAATCAGCCCCAGCATTTT.

J is TRBJ2-3 and V is TRBV2; D unclear. This CDR3 has 12 amino acids. V was clipped by 0 bases and J by 5 bases, with 3 bases between them. CDR1 is SNHLY and CDR2 is FYNNEI in the germline V gene. For the CDR3, the DNA is TGTGCCAGCAGTGAAGCGAGAGATACGCAGTATTTT. Residues: CASSEARDTQYF. Complete variable domain (other parts from reference TRBV2 and TRBJ2-3): EPEVTQTPSHQVTQMGQEVILRCVPISNHLYFYWYRQILGQKVEFLVSFYNNEISEKSEIFDDQFSVERPDGSNFTLKIRSTKLEDSAMYFCASSEARDTQYFGPGTRLTVL.

The chain has TRBV18 and TRBJ1-5, with D maybe TRBD1 (6 bases). The CDR3 contains 14 residues. Germline loops: CDR1 KGHSH, CDR2 LQKENI. The V gene lost 4 bases and the J gene lost 4 bases, with 11 bases spanning the gap. The CDR3 sequence is CASSRGQKNQPQHF. The CDR3, as DNA: TGTGCCAGCTCACGAGGACAGAAGAATCAGCCCCAGCATTTT.

The chain carries TRBV30 and TRBJ1-1, with unresolved D. Trimming removed 5 bases at V and 1 base at J, with 5 bases between. CDR3 length: 11 residues. The V gene's germline CDR1 is GTSNPN and CDR2 SVGIG (reference sequence). The CDR3 region has the DNA TGTGCCTGGGGAGGGAACACTGAAGCTTTCTTT. Translation: CAWGGNTEAFF.

This sequence joins TRBV4-1 and TRBJ2-7; 9 nucleotides match TRBD2. The V gene end was trimmed by 5 bases and the J gene end by 3 bases; junction bases not matched to a gene: 5. The CDR3 totals 14 residues. The V gene's germline CDR1 is MGHRA and CDR2 YSYEKL. CDR3 bases: TGCGCCAGCAGCGGGGGTAGCGGGGGCTACGAGCAGTACTTC. Amino acid sequence: CASSGGSGGYEQYF.